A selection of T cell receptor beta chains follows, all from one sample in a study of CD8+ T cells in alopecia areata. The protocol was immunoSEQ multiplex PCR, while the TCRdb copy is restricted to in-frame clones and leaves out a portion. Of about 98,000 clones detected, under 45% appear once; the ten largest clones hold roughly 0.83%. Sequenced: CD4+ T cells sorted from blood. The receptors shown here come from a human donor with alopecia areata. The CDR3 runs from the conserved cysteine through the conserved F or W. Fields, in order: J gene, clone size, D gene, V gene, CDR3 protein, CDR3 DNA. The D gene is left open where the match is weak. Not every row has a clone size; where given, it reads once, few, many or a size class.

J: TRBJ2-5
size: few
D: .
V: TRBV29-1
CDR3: CSVAGSGSLETQYF
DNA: TGCAGCGTTGCCGGGAGCGGCTCCTTAGAGACCCAGTACTTC

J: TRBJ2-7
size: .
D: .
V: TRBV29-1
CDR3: CSVEEGGYEQYF
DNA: TGCAGCGTTGAAGAAGGGGGTTACGAGCAGTACTTC

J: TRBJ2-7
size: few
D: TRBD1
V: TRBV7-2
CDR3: CASSFGGQSYEQYF
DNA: TGTGCCAGCAGCTTTGGGGGACAGAGCTACGAGCAGTACTTC

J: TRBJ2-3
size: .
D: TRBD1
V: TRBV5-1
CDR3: CASSLAGTGTPDTQYF
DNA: TGCGCCAGCAGCTTGGCCGGGACAGGGACACCAGATACGCAGTATTTT

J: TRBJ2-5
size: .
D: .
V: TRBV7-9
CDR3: CASSFSGQRQETQYF
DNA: TGTGCCAGCAGTTTCTCGGGGCAGAGACAAGAGACCCAGTACTTC

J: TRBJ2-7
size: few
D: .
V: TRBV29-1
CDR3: CSKPTGFPSYEQYF
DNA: TGCAGCAAACCCACGGGTTTCCCATCCTACGAGCAGTACTTC

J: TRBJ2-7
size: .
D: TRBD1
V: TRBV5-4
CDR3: CAVTRDRAYEQYF
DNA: TGTGCCGTAACGAGGGACAGAGCCTACGAGCAGTACTTC

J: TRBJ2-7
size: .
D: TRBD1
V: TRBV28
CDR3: CASSSGTEPYEQYF
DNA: TGTGCCAGCAGTTCCGGGACAGAACCCTACGAGCAGTACTTC

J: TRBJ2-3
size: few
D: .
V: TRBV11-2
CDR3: CASRQWGRRSGDTQYF
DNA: TGTGCCAGCAGGCAGTGGGGACGGAGGTCAGGAGATACGCAGTATTTT

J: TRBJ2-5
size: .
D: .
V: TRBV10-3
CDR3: CAISDGGETQYF
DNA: TGTGCCATCAGTGATGGCGGTGAGACCCAGTACTTC

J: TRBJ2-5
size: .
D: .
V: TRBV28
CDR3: CASSSGAWTQYF
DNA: TGTGCCAGCAGTTCTGGGGCTTGGACCCAGTACTTC

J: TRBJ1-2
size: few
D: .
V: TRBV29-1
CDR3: CSVVGQPYLGYTF
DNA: TGCAGCGTTGTAGGTCAGCCCTACCTCGGCTACACCTTC

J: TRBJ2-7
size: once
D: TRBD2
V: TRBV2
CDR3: CAMRAGVNEQYF
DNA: TGTGCCATGCGAGCGGGAGTCAACGAGCAGTACTTC

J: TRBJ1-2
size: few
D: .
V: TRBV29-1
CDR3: CSVVGDADGYTF
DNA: TGCAGCGTTGTTGGCGACGCGGATGGCTACACCTTC

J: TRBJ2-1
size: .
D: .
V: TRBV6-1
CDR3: CASSERGLSYNEQFF
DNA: TGTGCCAGCAGTGAAAGGGGCCTCTCCTACAATGAGCAGTTCTTC

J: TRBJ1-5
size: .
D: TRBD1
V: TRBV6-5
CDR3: CASRQGTNQPQHF
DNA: TGTGCCAGCAGACAGGGGACGAATCAGCCCCAGCATTTT

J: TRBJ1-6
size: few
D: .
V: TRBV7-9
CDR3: CASSLRTDGNSPLHF
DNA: TGTGCCAGCAGCTTAAGGACCGACGGAAATTCACCCCTCCACTTT

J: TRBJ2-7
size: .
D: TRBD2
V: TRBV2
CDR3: CASTTSGGGHGEQYF
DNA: TGTGCCAGTACAACTAGCGGGGGGGGCCACGGCGAGCAGTACTTC

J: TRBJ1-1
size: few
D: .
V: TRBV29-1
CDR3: CSVEFVRSSFQAFF
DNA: TGCAGCGTTGAATTTGTCAGATCCTCGTTTCAAGCTTTCTTT

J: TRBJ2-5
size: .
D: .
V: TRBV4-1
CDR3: CASSQALGTQYF
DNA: TGCGCCAGCAGCCAAGCTCTCGGGACCCAGTACTTC

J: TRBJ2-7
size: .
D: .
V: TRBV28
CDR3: CASTSDRYEQYF
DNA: TGTGCCAGCACCTCGGACAGATACGAGCAGTACTTC

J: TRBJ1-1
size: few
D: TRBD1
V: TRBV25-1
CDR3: CASSVGGRTEAFF
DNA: TGTGCCAGCAGTGTAGGGGGCCGTACTGAAGCTTTCTTT

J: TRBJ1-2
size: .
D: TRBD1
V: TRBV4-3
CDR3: CASSQDLGGGYGYTF
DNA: TGCGCCAGCAGCCAAGATTTAGGGGGCGGCTATGGCTACACCTTC

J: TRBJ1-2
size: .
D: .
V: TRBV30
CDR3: CAWSRGFYGYTF
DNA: TGTGCCTGGAGTCGGGGGTTCTATGGCTACACCTTC

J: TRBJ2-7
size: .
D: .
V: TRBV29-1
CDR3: CSVELLASYEQYF
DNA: TGCAGCGTTGAACTCCTAGCGTCATACGAGCAGTACTTC

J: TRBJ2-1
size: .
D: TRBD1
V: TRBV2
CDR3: CASSRTGSYNEQFF
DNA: TGTGCCAGCAGCCGGACAGGCTCCTACAATGAGCAGTTCTTC

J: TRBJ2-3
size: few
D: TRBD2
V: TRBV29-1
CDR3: CSVDKAGVVSTDTQYF
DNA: TGCAGCGTTGATAAGGCGGGGGTCGTCAGCACAGATACGCAGTATTTT

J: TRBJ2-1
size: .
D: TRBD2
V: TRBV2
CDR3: CASSLLAGGGNEQFF
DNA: TGTGCCAGCAGCCTACTAGCGGGAGGGGGGAATGAGCAGTTCTTC

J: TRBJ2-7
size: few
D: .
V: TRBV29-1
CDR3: CSVGGLASHEQYF
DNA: TGCAGCGTTGGGGGGCTAGCCTCCCACGAGCAGTACTTC

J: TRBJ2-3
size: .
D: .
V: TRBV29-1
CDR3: CSVEGDADTQYF
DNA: TGCAGCGTTGAAGGGGACGCAGATACGCAGTATTTT

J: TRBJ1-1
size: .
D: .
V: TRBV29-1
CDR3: CSLTTGPNTEAFF
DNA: TGCAGCCTTACCACCGGGCCCAACACTGAAGCTTTCTTT

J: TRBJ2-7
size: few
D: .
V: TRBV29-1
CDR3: CSVAPTGTGEQYF
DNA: TGCAGCGTTGCCCCGACAGGGACTGGCGAGCAGTACTTC

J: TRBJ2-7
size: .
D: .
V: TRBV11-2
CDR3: CASSPRYEQYF
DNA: TGTGCCAGCAGCCCGCGGTACGAGCAGTACTTC

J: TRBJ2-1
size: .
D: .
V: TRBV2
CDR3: CASSGSDNEQFF
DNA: TGTGCCAGCAGTGGTTCGGACAATGAGCAGTTCTTC

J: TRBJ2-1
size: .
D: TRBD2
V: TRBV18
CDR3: CASSPPIQLARWNEQFF
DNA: TGTGCCAGCTCACCACCAATCCAACTAGCGAGGTGGAATGAGCAGTTCTTC

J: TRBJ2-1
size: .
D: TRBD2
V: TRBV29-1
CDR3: CSLARLAGDNEQFF
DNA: TGCAGCTTGGCCCGACTAGCGGGAGATAATGAGCAGTTCTTC

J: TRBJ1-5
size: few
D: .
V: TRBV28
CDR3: CASSLLTGRRSNQPQHF
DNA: TGTGCCAGCAGTTTACTTACAGGGAGGAGGAGCAATCAGCCCCAGCATTTT

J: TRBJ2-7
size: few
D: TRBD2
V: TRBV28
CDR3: CASSLPLLLAGGSYEQYF
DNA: TGTGCCAGCAGTCTACCCCTCCTCTTAGCGGGGGGCTCCTACGAGCAGTACTTC

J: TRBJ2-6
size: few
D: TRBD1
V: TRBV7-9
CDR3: CASSSTGSAGANVLTF
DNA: TGTGCCAGCAGCTCGACAGGGTCGGCTGGGGCCAACGTCCTGACTTTC

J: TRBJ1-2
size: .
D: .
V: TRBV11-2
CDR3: CASSPSGPAPDRYGYTF
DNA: TGTGCCAGCAGCCCCTCGGGCCCCGCGCCTGACCGCTATGGCTACACCTTC

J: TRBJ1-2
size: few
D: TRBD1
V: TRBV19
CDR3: CASSRPGQSANYGYTF
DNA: TGTGCCAGTTCCCGGCCGGGACAGTCAGCTAACTATGGCTACACCTTC

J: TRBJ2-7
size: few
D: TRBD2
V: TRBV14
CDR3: CASSQGGGKYF
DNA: TGTGCCAGCAGCCAAGGGGGAGGGAAGTACTTC

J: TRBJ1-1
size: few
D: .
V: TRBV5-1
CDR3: CASSLGGQMNTEAFF
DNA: TGCGCCAGCAGCTTGGGCGGACAGATGAACACTGAAGCTTTCTTT

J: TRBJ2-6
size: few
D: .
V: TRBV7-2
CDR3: CASSLAPGGGRGANVLTF
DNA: TGTGCCAGCAGCTTAGCGCCCGGTGGAGGAAGGGGGGCCAACGTCCTGACTTTC

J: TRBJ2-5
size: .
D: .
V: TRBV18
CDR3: CASSPRGTETQYF
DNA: TGTGCCAGCTCTCCACGGGGGACCGAGACCCAGTACTTC

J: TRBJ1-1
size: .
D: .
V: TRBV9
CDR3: CASSVAGDTEAFF
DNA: TGTGCCAGCAGCGTAGCGGGGGACACTGAAGCTTTCTTT

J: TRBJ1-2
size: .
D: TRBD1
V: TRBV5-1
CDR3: CASSFDRDAYGYTF
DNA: TGCGCCAGCAGCTTTGACAGGGATGCCTATGGCTACACCTTC

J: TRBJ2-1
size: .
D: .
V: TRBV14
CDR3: CASSQDFGDGEQFF
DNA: TGTGCCAGCAGCCAAGATTTCGGGGATGGTGAGCAGTTCTTC

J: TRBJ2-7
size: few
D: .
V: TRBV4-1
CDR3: CASSHSCEQYF
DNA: TGCGCCAGCAGCCACAGCTGCGAGCAGTACTTC